These 32 T cell receptor beta chains came from one sample sequenced in a study of OX40 agonist ivuxolimab in advanced cancers. The repertoire was sequenced with immunoSEQ multiplex PCR; TCRdb's copy has only in-frame clones and lacks some. The data show about 68,000 clones, with about nine tenths seen just once and about 5.5% held by the top ten. The sequencing used CD4+ or CD8+ T cells sorted from blood, collected in a trial of the OX40 agonist ivuxolimab. Every receptor here comes from an adult with an advanced solid tumor such as melanoma, head and neck, liver or kidney cancer.

The rearrangement links TRBV5-1 to TRBJ2-1; 9 bases agree with TRBD1. This CDR3 has 15 residues. The ends lost 6 bases at V and 7 bases at J; junction bases unmatched: 11. From germline, CDR1 is SGHRS and CDR2 YFSETQ. In nucleotides, the CDR3 is TGCGCCAGCACCCCGGACAGGGGAAGGGGTAATGAGCAGTTCTTC. The encoded protein is CASTPDRGRGNEQFF.

The J gene is TRBJ1-1, the V gene TRBV7-9; D call uncertain. CDR3 size: 14 residues. Between the trimmed V and J ends, which lost 0 bases and 5 bases, there was a span of 10 bases. From germline, CDR1 is SEHNR and CDR2 FQNEAQ (reference sequence). CDR3 amino acids: CASSLAGERTEAFF. CDR3 nucleotides: TGTGCCAGCAGCTTAGCTGGGGAGAGGACTGAAGCTTTCTTT.

This clone was picked up one time. The chain has TRBV7-9 and TRBJ2-2; maybe TRBD1 (6 bases). Germline V gene sequence: CDR1 SEHNR, CDR2 FQNEAQ (reference sequence). CDR3 length: 15 residues. Trimming pared 4 bases from V and 2 bases from J, leaving 11 bases between. CDR3 DNA: TGTGCCAGCAGCTCTGGACAGATAAACACCGGGGAGCTGTTTTTT. Translating it yields CASSSGQINTGELFF.

The rearrangement links TRBV5-4 to TRBJ2-7; D perhaps matches TRBD1 (6 bases). The CDR3 is 12 amino acids. Germline V CDR1 and CDR2: SGHNT, YYREEE (reference sequence). Trimming shortened V by 3 bases and J by 6 bases, and 10 bases separated the two germline ends. The CDR3 DNA sequence: TGTGCCAGCAGCTCCGGACAGCCCGAGCAGTACTTC. It translates to CASSSGQPEQYF.

The table lists this clone with a few counts. The rearrangement joins TRBV6-6 to TRBJ1-5; D is unclear. CDR3 length: 12 residues. V shed 6 bases and J shed 12 bases, with 15 bases lying between them. CDR1 and CDR2 (germline): MNHNY, SVGAGI (reference sequence). DNA of the CDR3: TGTGCCAGCAGCTCCCCCTCCGAATACCAGCATTTT. Its translation is CASSSPSEYQHF.

The chain carries TRBV28 and TRBJ2-3, with unresolved D. The CDR3 covers 11 residues. Trimming took off 6 bases at V and 4 bases at J, with 5 bases between the two ends. In germline, CDR1 is MDHEN, CDR2 SYDVKM. CDR3 in DNA: TGTGCCAGCAGCGGTCCAGATACGCAGTATTTT. It encodes CASSGPDTQYF.

This chain uses TRBV6-5 with TRBJ2-7; 7 bases match TRBD1. Germline-derived CDR1 and CDR2 are MNHEY and SVGAGI. Trimming took 6 bases from V and 6 from J; bases not matched to a gene: 2. CDR3 length: 11 amino acids. CDR3 DNA sequence: TGTGCCAGCAGACAGGGGTCCGAGCAGTACTTC. Translated: CASRQGSEQYF.

The chain links TRBV19 to TRBJ2-1; TRBD2 matches at 7 bases. This CDR3 has 19 amino acids. CDR1 is LNHDA, CDR2 SQIVND, per germline (reference sequence). The J segment lost 0 bases and the V segment lost 5 bases, leaving 16 bases of the junction unmatched. Here the CDR3 DNA reads TGTGCCAGTAGTCTATTTCTAGCGGAGTCAATGAGCTCCTACAATGAGCAGTTCTTC. It is translated as CASSLFLAESMSSYNEQFF.

V is TRBV29-1 and J is TRBJ2-3; no reliable D call. Trimming removed 2 bases at V and 1 base at J, with 10 bases between. The CDR3 is 14 amino acids. CDR1 and CDR2 from the germline V gene are SQVTM and ANQGSEA. The DNA of the CDR3 is TGCAGCGTTGAACCAAGACGGGGCACAGATACGCAGTATTTT. Residues: CSVEPRRGTDTQYF.

This chain connects TRBV27 to TRBJ1-1; no firm D call. The CDR3 length is 14 residues. From germline, CDR1 is MNHEY and CDR2 SMNVEV (reference sequence). Between the trimmed V and J ends, which lost 0 bases and 1 base, there was a span of 6 bases. The CDR3 region is CASSLSTENTEAFF. In nucleotides, the CDR3 is TGTGCCAGCAGTTTATCTACGGAGAACACTGAAGCTTTCTTT.

This clone was found once. The rearrangement links TRBV27 to TRBJ2-2; D gene uncertain. V gave up 6 bases and J gave up 6 bases, with 14 bases separating them. This CDR3 contains 14 residues. CDR1 is MNHEY and CDR2 is SMNVEV in the germline V gene (reference sequence). For the CDR3, the DNA is TGTGCCAGCAGCACCGGGCCGAGCCCCGGGGAGCTGTTTTTT. This encodes CASSTGPSPGELFF.

This sequence joins TRBV7-2 and TRBJ2-1; 7 bases agree with TRBD1. This CDR3 comprises 12 residues. V lost 4 bases, J lost 8 bases, and 2 bases stayed unmatched. Looked up from germline, CDR1 is SGHTA and CDR2 is FQGNSA. CDR3 in DNA: TGTGCCAGCAGCTCACAGGGGCATGAGCAGTTCTTC. Translating gives CASSSQGHEQFF.

The CDR3 reads CASSSGQGTDTQYF. CDR3 bases: TGCGCCAGCAGCTCGGGACAGGGGACAGATACGCAGTATTTT. The rearrangement joins TRBV5-1 to TRBJ2-3, with 10 bases aligning to TRBD1. With V trimmed by 3 bases and J by 3 bases, 1 base remained unmatched. This CDR3 spans 14 amino acids. CDR1 and CDR2 from the germline V gene are SGHRS and YFSETQ.

The chain joins TRBV27 to TRBJ1-1; 7 positions agree with TRBD1. This CDR3 is built from 17 residues. Per the germline V gene, CDR1 is MNHEY and CDR2 is SMNVEV (reference sequence). V shed 3 bases, J shed 1 base, and the junction held 11 bases outside the gene matches. This CDR3 is CASSFLFQGVANTEAFF. The CDR3 bases are TGTGCCAGCAGTTTCCTTTTTCAGGGGGTAGCGAACACTGAAGCTTTCTTT.

The J gene is TRBJ2-1, the V gene TRBV27; D is tentatively TRBD1 or TRBD2 (6 bases each). From germline, CDR1 is MNHEY and CDR2 SMNVEV (reference sequence). The CDR3 has 16 amino acids. Trimming pared 3 bases from V and 0 bases from J, leaving 12 bases between. The CDR3 here is CASSFEGGYSYNEQFF. The DNA for the CDR3 is TGTGCCAGCAGTTTCGAGGGGGGATACTCCTACAATGAGCAGTTCTTC.

This chain uses TRBV4-3 with TRBJ1-1, with D unresolved. The CDR3 is 14 amino acids. CDR1 is LGHNA and CDR2 is YSLEER in the germline V gene. V shed 0 bases and J shed 4 bases, with 9 bases lying between them. The CDR3 coding sequence is TGCGCCAGCAGCCAAGATACGAAGGGCACTGAAGCTTTCTTT. Its protein product is CASSQDTKGTEAFF.

The chain couples TRBV19 to TRBJ1-2; 7 nucleotides agree with TRBD1. CDR3 length: 17 amino acids. In germline, CDR1 is LNHDA, CDR2 SQIVND (reference sequence). Trimming took 7 bases from V and 3 from J; bases not matched to a gene: 17. The CDR3 sequence: CASTSMWEGARDYGYTF. The CDR3 bases are TGTGCCAGTACCAGTATGTGGGAGGGGGCCCGAGACTATGGCTACACCTTC.

The CDR3 spells CASRAGTGTNRNLQNTEAFF. CDR3 bases: TGCGCCAGCAGGGCAGGGACAGGCACTAACCGTAATCTTCAAAACACTGAAGCTTTCTTT. The chain links TRBV5-1 to TRBJ1-1; 8 bases fit TRBD1. This CDR3 region has 20 residues. V gave up 5 bases and J gave up 2 bases; unmatched junction bases: 23. Germline V gene lookup returns CDR1 SGHRS and CDR2 YFSETQ.

The rearrangement links TRBV27 to TRBJ2-3, with 7 bases fitting TRBD2. The V and J ends lost 5 bases and 2 bases, in that order; junction bases with no gene match: 4. The CDR3 totals 14 residues. CDR1 is MNHEY, CDR2 SMNVEV, per germline (reference sequence). The CDR3 DNA sequence: TGTGCCAGCAGTCTCCGACTAGCCACAGATACGCAGTATTTT. It specifies CASSLRLATDTQYF.

The sample holds a few counts of this clone. The J gene is TRBJ2-5, the V gene TRBV23-1, with 7 positions matching TRBD2. TRBV23-1 is designated an ORF whose function remains uncertain. The V gene end was trimmed by 6 bases and the J gene end by 1 base; junction bases not matched to a gene: 2. The CDR3 spans 13 residues. CDR3 in DNA: TGCGCCAGCAGGACTAGCTGCCAAGAGACCCAGTACTTC. As protein: CASRTSCQETQYF.

This rearrangement joins TRBV27 to TRBJ2-1, with 8 positions matching TRBD1. Looked up from germline, CDR1 is MNHEY and CDR2 is SMNVEV (reference sequence). V shed 4 bases, J shed 3 bases, and the junction held 2 bases outside the gene matches. This CDR3 is 14 amino acids long. CDR3 DNA sequence: TGTGCCAGCAGTTCCGGGACAGGCTACAATGAGCAGTTCTTC. This encodes CASSSGTGYNEQFF.

This chain connects TRBV6-6 to TRBJ2-2; 9 bases are a match to TRBD2. This CDR3 contains 16 residues. Per the germline V gene, CDR1 is MNHNY and CDR2 is SVGAGI (reference sequence). The V gene end was trimmed by 0 bases and the J gene end by 4 bases; junction bases not matched to a gene: 3. This CDR3 reads CASSYSAGGPTGELFF. The CDR3 DNA is TGTGCCAGCAGTTACTCGGCGGGAGGGCCCACCGGGGAGCTGTTTTTT.

This chain uses TRBV13 with TRBJ2-2; TRBD1 aligns across 7 bases. With 10 bases clipped from V and 0 bases from J, the junction kept 5 bases outside the gene matches. Per the germline V gene, CDR1 is PRHDT and CDR2 is FYEKMQ (reference sequence). The CDR3 spans 14 residues. CDR3 in DNA: TGTGCCATCAAAGGACAGGCGAACACCGGGGAGCTGTTTTTT. Translated: CAIKGQANTGELFF.

This clone was seen a handful of times. V is TRBV29-1 and J is TRBJ1-1; the D gene is possibly TRBD1 (5 bases). V was pared by 4 bases and J by 2 bases, with 14 bases between. This CDR3 is 14 amino acids long. Germline assignment: CDR1 SQVTM and CDR2 ANQGSEA. The DNA of the CDR3 is TGCAGCGTTGGGGGAAGGGGATCAAACACTGAAGCTTTCTTT. Amino acids: CSVGGRGSNTEAFF.

The chain joins TRBV5-1 to TRBJ2-7, with TRBD1 matching 7 bases. Germline V gene data show CDR1 as SGHRS and CDR2 as YFSETQ. V dropped 0 bases and J dropped 3; count of bases not matched to a gene: 9. This CDR3 comprises 16 residues. The CDR3 region is CASSLEGQPYLYEQYF. The DNA of the CDR3 is TGCGCCAGCAGCTTGGAGGGACAGCCATACCTCTACGAGCAGTACTTC.

The chain uses TRBV28 and TRBJ2-5, with D possibly being TRBD2 (6 bases). Trimming took 1 base from V and 3 from J, leaving 9 bases between them. The CDR3 extends over 14 amino acids. CDR1 is MDHEN, CDR2 SYDVKM, per germline. The CDR3 bases are TGTGCCAGCAGTTTATTAGCGGCAGAAGAGACCCAGTACTTC. It is translated as CASSLLAAEETQYF. The whole variable domain, remainder taken from reference TRBV28 and TRBJ2-5, is DVKVTQSSRYLVKRTGEKVFLECVQDMDHENMFWYRQDPGLGLRLIYFSYDVKMKEKGDIPEGYSVSREKKERFSLILESASTNQTSMYLCASSLLAAEETQYFGPGTRLLVL.

The gene calls are TRBV4-3 and TRBJ1-2, with D unresolved. The CDR3 has 15 amino acids. Germline lookup yields CDR1 LGHNA and CDR2 YSLEER. Trimming cost V 2 bases and J 8 bases, with 18 bases left between them. Here the CDR3 reads CASSQSITRISGYTF. The CDR3, as DNA: TGCGCCAGCAGCCAATCTATAACCCGTATATCGGGCTACACCTTC.

This CDR3 is CASSSPSGNEQFF. The CDR3 region has the DNA TGTGCCAGCAGTAGTCCTTCCGGCAATGAGCAGTTCTTC. The chain links TRBV28 to TRBJ2-1; D not resolved. There are 13 residues in the CDR3. The germline gives CDR1 MDHEN, CDR2 SYDVKM. Trimming removed 5 bases from V and 6 bases from J, with 11 bases in between.

The rearrangement links TRBV7-9 to TRBJ1-5, with D perhaps matching TRBD1 (5 bases). This CDR3 has 12 residues. V shed 5 bases and J shed 5 bases, with 7 bases lying between them. Germline assignment: CDR1 SEHNR and CDR2 FQNEAQ (reference sequence). The CDR3 is CASSDSDQPQHF. CDR3 DNA: TGTGCCAGCAGCGACAGCGATCAGCCCCAGCATTTT.

This chain links TRBV5-5 with TRBJ1-1, with 7 bases matching TRBD1. The CDR3 runs 16 residues. After removal of 4 bases from V and 7 bases from J, the junction contained 16 bases not matched to a gene. CDR1 is SGHKS, CDR2 YYEKEE, per germline (reference sequence). CDR3 region: CASSIGPGQPPDEAFF. The CDR3 DNA follows: TGTGCCAGCAGCATTGGGCCGGGACAGCCTCCGGATGAAGCTTTCTTT.

J is TRBJ1-1 and V is TRBV5-5; D is ambiguous. The CDR3 runs to 12 residues. CDR1 SGHKS and CDR2 YYEKEE come from the germline V gene (reference sequence). Trimming took 4 bases from V and 3 from J, leaving 7 bases between them. CDR3 residues: CASSLWDTEAFF. The CDR3 DNA is TGTGCCAGCAGCCTATGGGACACTGAAGCTTTCTTT.

The chain links TRBV27 to TRBJ2-7; TRBD1 aligns across 8 bases. In germline, CDR1 is MNHEY, CDR2 SMNVEV (reference sequence). This CDR3 region has 14 residues. Losses at the gene ends were 8 bases for V and 5 bases for J; bases not matched to a gene: 11. This CDR3 reads CASGPGTGLNEQYF. The CDR3 bases are TGTGCCAGCGGCCCGGGGACAGGTCTGAACGAGCAGTACTTC.